This is a list of T cell receptor beta chains from one sample in a study of T cell responses to AZD1222 COVID-19 vaccine. The protocol was immunoSEQ multiplex PCR, while the TCRdb copy is restricted to in-frame clones and leaves out a portion. The sample shows 95,000 to 150,000 clones, approximately 89% of them seen only once. This specimen was peripheral blood, taken 28 days after the second AZD1222 dose. The receptors originated from an adult who received the AZD1222 COVID-19 vaccine. Both conserved end residues are part of each CDR3. D genes are given only for firm matches. Clone size appears in some rows only: once, few, many, or a class for an expanded clone.

j_call	d_call	clone_size	v_call	cdr3_aa	cdr3_nt
TRBJ2-3	TRBD2	.	TRBV29-1	CSVELAGVPSTDTQYF	TGCAGCGTTGAACTAGCGGGGGTGCCTAGCACAGATACGCAGTATTTT
TRBJ2-7	.	.	TRBV5-1	CASSGGYFGGGLRGVYEQYF	TGCGCCAGCAGCGGGGGATATTTCGGTGGGGGCCTTAGAGGTGTGTACGAGCAGTACTTC
TRBJ1-1	.	.	TRBV7-3	CASSPGFSGDTEAFF	TGTGCCAGCAGCCCAGGGTTCTCAGGTGACACTGAAGCTTTCTTT
TRBJ2-1	TRBD2	.	TRBV3-1/TRBV3-2	CASSPSLSGEQFF	TGTGCCAGCAGCCCAAGCCTTAGCGGGGAGCAGTTCTTC
TRBJ1-5	.	.	TRBV7-9	CASSFDGKPQHF	TGTGCCAGCAGCTTCGATGGCAAGCCCCAGCATTTT
TRBJ1-1	.	.	TRBV28	CASSLYPGENTEAFF	TGTGCCAGCAGTTTATATCCAGGGGAGAACACTGAAGCTTTCTTT
TRBJ1-2	TRBD1	once	TRBV7-3	CASSRGQGDGYTF	TGTGCCAGCAGCCGGGGACAGGGGGATGGCTACACCTTC
TRBJ1-4	.	few	TRBV6-5	CASSLKPPRGKLFF	TGTGCCAGCAGCCTTAAACCACCGCGGGGAAAACTGTTTTTT
TRBJ2-1	TRBD1	.	TRBV11-2	CASSTGTGKNNEQFF	TGTGCCAGCAGCACCGGGACAGGGAAAAACAATGAGCAGTTCTTC
TRBJ1-2	.	.	TRBV30	CAWSVARAWGYTF	TGTGCCTGGAGTGTGGCCAGGGCCTGGGGCTACACCTTC
TRBJ2-3	.	once	TRBV2	CASSGRQGGTDTQYF	TGTGCCAGCAGTGGCCGGCAGGGAGGCACAGATACGCAGTATTTT
TRBJ1-1	.	.	TRBV25-1	CASSAGGEAFF	TGTGCCAGCAGTGCGGGTGGTGAAGCTTTCTTT
TRBJ2-3	TRBD1	.	TRBV6-5	CASSFETGIDTQYF	TGTGCCAGCAGTTTTGAGACAGGGATAGATACGCAGTATTTT
TRBJ1-5	TRBD1	.	TRBV5-1	CASSPGQGYQPQHF	TGCGCCAGCAGCCCGGGACAGGGCTATCAGCCCCAGCATTTT
TRBJ2-7	TRBD2	.	TRBV6-2/TRBV6-3	CASSNPLAATYEQYF	TGTGCCAGCAGTAACCCACTAGCGGCAACCTACGAGCAGTACTTC
TRBJ2-1	TRBD1	once	TRBV2	CASGRDSYNEQFF	TGTGCCAGTGGCCGGGACAGTTACAATGAGCAGTTCTTC
TRBJ2-3	.	.	TRBV18	CASSLAQGHTDTQYF	TGTGCCAGCTCATTAGCGCAGGGCCACACAGATACGCAGTATTTT
TRBJ1-5	.	.	TRBV9	CASSVEGVNQPQHF	TGTGCCAGCAGCGTAGAAGGGGTGAATCAGCCCCAGCATTTT
TRBJ1-2	.	.	TRBV6-1	CASSEWDSYGYTF	TGTGCCAGCAGTGAATGGGATAGCTATGGCTACACCTTC
TRBJ2-7	.	.	TRBV7-8	CASSAGGEQYF	TGTGCCAGCAGCGCGGGTGGGGAGCAGTACTTC
TRBJ1-5	.	.	TRBV24-1	CATSRGTQHF	TGTGCCACCAGTCGGGGGACCCAGCATTTT
TRBJ2-5	.	.	TRBV6-2/TRBV6-3	CASSYWGRGYQETQYF	TGTGCCAGCAGTTACTGGGGGCGGGGGTACCAAGAGACCCAGTACTTC
TRBJ1-5	.	.	TRBV6-2/TRBV6-3	CASSYSFWVPPNQPQHF	TGTGCCAGCAGTTACTCATTTTGGGTCCCCCCTAATCAGCCCCAGCATTTT
TRBJ1-1	TRBD1	.	TRBV6-6	CASRGLTGPAEGEAFF	TGTGCCAGCAGGGGACTGACAGGGCCGGCGGAGGGTGAAGCTTTCTTT
TRBJ1-5	.	.	TRBV5-1	CASSFGQDSNQPQHF	TGCGCCAGCAGCTTCGGGCAGGATAGCAATCAGCCCCAGCATTTT
TRBJ2-7	TRBD2	.	TRBV5-5	CASSLVAGAEGEQYF	TGTGCCAGCAGCTTGGTAGCGGGGGCCGAGGGCGAGCAGTACTTC
TRBJ1-2	.	once	TRBV4-3	CASSQGPGQNYGYTF	TGCGCCAGCAGCCAAGGCCCAGGACAGAACTATGGCTACACCTTC
TRBJ1-1	.	.	TRBV18	CASSPLTEAFF	TGTGCCAGCTCACCACTTACTGAAGCTTTCTTT
TRBJ2-7	TRBD1	.	TRBV3-1/TRBV3-2	CASSQEGWDRGGRGYEQYF	TGTGCCAGCAGCCAAGAAGGGTGGGACAGGGGCGGCAGGGGCTACGAGCAGTACTTC
TRBJ1-4	TRBD1	.	TRBV4-1	CASSQDRGLSEKLFF	TGCGCCAGCAGCCAAGACAGGGGGCTCAGTGAAAAACTGTTTTTT
TRBJ2-7	.	.	TRBV12-3/TRBV12-4	CASSLQDYEQYF	TGTGCCAGCAGTTTACAGGACTACGAGCAGTACTTC
TRBJ1-2	TRBD1	.	TRBV29-1	CSVSGTGGADYGYTF	TGCAGCGTCAGCGGGACAGGGGGCGCGGATTATGGCTACACCTTC
TRBJ2-6	.	.	TRBV3-1/TRBV3-2	CASSPHPGGGEGANVLTF	TGTGCCAGCAGCCCCCACCCTGGAGGGGGGGAAGGGGCCAACGTCCTGACTTTC
TRBJ1-5	.	once	TRBV6-5	CASHSQQGPQHF	TGCGCCAGCCACAGTCAACAAGGGCCCCAGCATTTT
TRBJ1-2	.	.	TRBV27	CASSPRLDLSGYTF	TGTGCCAGCAGTCCGAGGTTGGATCTCTCTGGCTACACCTTC
TRBJ1-5	.	once	TRBV28	CASSLLLGGQPQHF	TGTGCCAGCAGTCTCCTCTTAGGGGGGCAGCCCCAGCATTTT
TRBJ1-1	TRBD1	.	TRBV28	CASSSRGQAFF	TGTGCCAGCAGTTCCAGGGGGCAAGCTTTCTTT
TRBJ1-1	TRBD1	.	TRBV19	CASSRGQGYEAFF	TGTGCCAGTAGTCGGGGACAGGGATATGAAGCTTTCTTT
TRBJ2-3	TRBD2	.	TRBV7-2	CASSFSLGAGGLPDTQYF	TGTGCCAGCAGCTTCTCGTTGGGTGCGGGGGGGCTCCCAGATACGCAGTATTTT
TRBJ2-2	TRBD1	.	TRBV11-3	CASSTGGLTGELFF	TGTGCCAGCAGCACAGGGGGGCTTACCGGGGAGCTGTTTTTT
TRBJ2-1	.	.	TRBV18	CASSSRQASYNEQFF	TGTGCCAGCTCATCCCGACAGGCCTCCTACAATGAGCAGTTCTTC
TRBJ2-7	.	.	TRBV20-1	CSASLYYEQYF	TGCAGTGCTAGCCTATACTACGAGCAGTACTTC
TRBJ2-7	.	.	TRBV7-9	CASSSSGSYEQYF	TGTGCCAGCAGCTCTTCAGGGTCCTACGAGCAGTACTTC
TRBJ1-2	TRBD1	.	TRBV20-1	CSASTTGANYGYTF	TGCAGTGCTAGTACGACAGGGGCTAACTATGGCTACACCTTC